The 23 T cell receptor beta chains given below trace back to one sample, sequenced in a study of blood T cell repertoires in COVID-19 (dated by TCRdb to the early 2020s). Receptor amplification or capture employed the immunoSEQ multiplex PCR assay. TCRdb mirrors the immuneACCESS table, restricted to in-frame sequences. Some clones are absent from its copies; in checked studies, under half trace to an unresolved V gene, and the reason for the others is unknown. The sample has fewer than 150,000 clones on record, about 88% of them singletons. The ten largest clones capture about 10% of the sample. Material for sequencing was peripheral blood. Every receptor here comes from a man between 50 and 59 years old with active or convalescent COVID-19.

This rearrangement joins TRBV5-1 to TRBJ1-1; 9 positions match TRBD1. The V segment lost 4 bases and the J segment 0 bases; nucleotides outside the gene matches: 4. The CDR3 is 15 residues long. Germline CDR1 reads SGHRS; CDR2 reads YFSETQ. CDR3 loop: CASSPWTGVNTEAFF. For the CDR3, the DNA is TGCGCCAGCAGCCCGTGGACAGGGGTGAACACTGAAGCTTTCTTT.

The V call is TRBV10-2, the J call TRBJ1-5; 9 bases match TRBD1. J lost 7 bases, V lost 6 bases, and 4 bases had no gene match. Germline CDR1 reads WSHSY; CDR2 reads SAAADI. This CDR3 contains 13 residues. CDR3 residues: CASSWDREQPQHF. CDR3 coding DNA: TGCGCCAGCAGCTGGGACAGGGAACAGCCCCAGCATTTT.

The rearrangement links TRBV7-9 to TRBJ2-1; 12 bases fit TRBD2. Trimming at V came to 10 bases and at J to 3 bases, leaving 19 bases not matched to a gene. This CDR3 is built from 19 residues. Germline CDR1 is SEHNR and CDR2 is FQNEAQ (reference sequence). The CDR3 nucleotides are TGTGCCACCGAGAGAACTTCTAGCGGGAGGGCAGGGTTCTACAATGAGCAGTTCTTC. Protein product: CATERTSSGRAGFYNEQFF.

There are a few counts of this clone. The rearrangement uses TRBV5-4 and TRBJ2-2; possibly TRBD2 for D (6 bases). The CDR3 spans 15 residues. Trimming left V 2 bases short and J 4 bases short, with 12 bases between. CDR1 and CDR2 (germline): SGHNT, YYREEE (reference sequence). CDR3 coding DNA: TGTGCCAGCAGCTTCCCGGGACTGGGCACCGGGGAGCTGTTTTTT. This translates into CASSFPGLGTGELFF.

This chain uses TRBV30 with TRBJ1-2, with 8 bases lining up with TRBD1. The junction had 5 bases not matched to a gene; V was cut back by 4 bases and J by 4 bases. Per germline, CDR1 GTSNPN and CDR2 SVGIG (reference sequence). CDR3 length: 13 residues. CDR3 loop: CAWISGTGYGYTF. CDR3 DNA sequence: TGTGCCTGGATTTCCGGGACAGGCTATGGCTACACCTTC.

This sequence joins TRBV12-3 or TRBV12-4 and TRBJ1-2; D remains ambiguous. V lost 6 bases and J lost 6, with 14 bases in between. CDR3 length: 13 amino acids. The CDR3 reads CASSPGYRNGYTF. The DNA of the CDR3 is TGTGCCAGCAGCCCGGGTTATAGGAATGGCTACACCTTC.

The chain links TRBV28 to TRBJ1-2; TRBD1 matches at 7 bases. The V gene's germline CDR1 is MDHEN and CDR2 SYDVKM. The CDR3 sequence is 13 residues long. V shed 2 bases and J 7 bases; nucleotides not matched to a gene: 4. The CDR3, as DNA: TGTGCCAGCAGTTTAACAGGGGACCGTGGCTACACCTTC. The encoded protein is CASSLTGDRGYTF.

The chain employs TRBV28 and TRBJ2-5, with 9 bases that match TRBD2. The V gene end was trimmed by 7 bases and the J gene end by 5 bases; junction bases not matched to a gene: 17. CDR1 is MDHEN, CDR2 SYDVKM, per germline. The CDR3 is 17 residues long. The CDR3: CASKIGGLAGVWETQYF. The DNA for the CDR3 is TGTGCCAGCAAGATCGGTGGGTTAGCGGGAGTCTGGGAGACCCAGTACTTC. Full variable domain (rest looked up from reference TRBV28 and TRBJ2-5): DVKVTQSSRYLVKRTGEKVFLECVQDMDHENMFWYRQDPGLGLRLIYFSYDVKMKEKGDIPEGYSVSREKKERFSLILESASTNQTSMYLCASKIGGLAGVWETQYFGPGTRLLVL.

The chain has TRBV18 and TRBJ2-3, with 7 bases that match TRBD1. Trimming at V came to 1 base and at J to 5 bases, leaving 6 bases not matched to a gene. Germline V gene data show CDR1 as KGHSH and CDR2 as LQKENI. The CDR3 runs 15 residues. The CDR3 nucleotides read TGTGCCAGCTCACCACGCAAGGGGGCCTTAGATACGCAGTATTTT. Protein sequence: CASSPRKGALDTQYF.

The chain has TRBV19 and TRBJ2-1; TRBD2 matches at 7 bases. After removal of 1 base from V and 7 bases from J, the junction contained 4 bases not matched to a gene. CDR1 is LNHDA and CDR2 is SQIVND in the germline V gene (reference sequence). The CDR3 contains 14 residues. In nucleotides, the CDR3 is TGTGCCAGTAGTATAGGGCGGGAGTATAATGAGCAGTTCTTC. It specifies CASSIGREYNEQFF.

The V call is TRBV27, the J call TRBJ2-7; 7 bases fit TRBD1. This CDR3 is built from 13 residues. The J segment lost 3 bases and the V segment lost 8 bases, leaving 7 bases of the junction unmatched. From germline, CDR1 is MNHEY and CDR2 SMNVEV (reference sequence). The CDR3 sequence: CASGRDSYYEQYF. CDR3 nucleotide sequence: TGTGCCAGCGGTCGGGACAGTTACTACGAGCAGTACTTC.

The CDR3 bases are TGTGCCACCAGTGACAGTAGGAGACAGGATTATAGCAATCAGCCCCAGCATTTT. Its protein product is CATSDSRRQDYSNQPQHF. The chain recombines TRBV24-1 with TRBJ1-5, with D possibly TRBD1 on 6 matching bases. The CDR3 has 18 residues. The ends were cut back, 4 bases at V and 0 bases at J, with 18 bases in the middle. CDR1 and CDR2 (germline): KGHDR, SFDVKD.

The chain links TRBV30 to TRBJ1-1; a weak D match, TRBD1 (5 bases). The CDR3 has 13 amino acids. CDR1 is GTSNPN, CDR2 SVGIG, per germline (reference sequence). Trimming left V 3 bases short and J 6 bases short, with 14 bases between. The CDR3 sequence: CAWSPNRGAEAFF. The CDR3 nucleotides read TGTGCCTGGAGCCCCAACCGGGGGGCTGAAGCTTTCTTT.

V and J are TRBV6-6 and TRBJ2-7, with D possibly TRBD1 on 5 matching bases. Trimming shortened V by 6 bases and J by 4 bases, and 10 bases separated the two germline ends. Germline CDR1 reads MNHNY; CDR2 reads SVGAGI (reference sequence). The length of the CDR3 is 12 residues. The CDR3 loop is CASSQAGYEQYF. DNA of the CDR3: TGTGCCAGCAGCCAAGCAGGGTACGAGCAGTACTTC.

The rearrangement links TRBV4-1 to TRBJ2-7; a weak D match, TRBD1 (6 bases). In germline, CDR1 is MGHRA, CDR2 YSYEKL. V shed 5 bases and J shed 2 bases, with 16 bases lying between them. The CDR3 is 15 amino acids. CDR3 DNA: TGCGCCAGCAGCAGGAAACGCACAGGGCCCTACGAGCAGTACTTC. Translation: CASSRKRTGPYEQYF.

This clone was detected only once. The CDR3 here is CASSVGPGTNYGYTF. The CDR3 coding sequence is TGTGCCAGCAGCGTAGGCCCAGGGACTAACTATGGCTACACCTTC. V gene TRBV9 combines with J gene TRBJ1-2, with D perhaps TRBD1 (5 bases). V shed 0 bases and J shed 0 bases, with 9 bases lying between them. Germline V gives CDR1 SGDLS, CDR2 YYNGEE. This CDR3 spans 15 amino acids.

This chain connects TRBV4-1 to TRBJ2-2, with 7 positions matching TRBD1. From germline, CDR1 is MGHRA and CDR2 YSYEKL. The length of the CDR3 is 15 residues. Trimming cost V 4 bases and J 6 bases; bases outside gene matches: 8. The CDR3 nucleotides read TGCGCCAGCAGCCGAGACAGGGTTAGAGCCGGGGAGCTGTTTTTT. Encoded protein: CASSRDRVRAGELFF.

The chain combines TRBV4-3 with TRBJ1-3; no clear D gene. The CDR3 spans 13 residues. Trimming removed 1 base at V and 4 bases at J, with 5 bases between. Germline CDR1 reads LGHNA; CDR2 reads YSLEER. The CDR3 DNA reads as TGCGCCAGCAGCCAAGCGGGGGGAAACACCATATATTTT. It codes for CASSQAGGNTIYF.

A single count supports this clone. The chain links TRBV21-1 to TRBJ1-1. TRBV21-1 is annotated as a pseudogene. The CDR3 runs 16 residues. In nucleotides, the CDR3 is TGTGCCAGCATATCAAAGGATTTTGGAGGGAACACTGAAGCTTTCTTT. This translates into CASISKDFGGNTEAFF.

The CDR3 reads CASRRQGADIQYF. CDR3 coding DNA: TGTGCCAGCAGACGACAGGGTGCGGACATTCAGTACTTC. The chain uses TRBV27 and TRBJ2-4, with 7 bases aligning to TRBD1. J lost 8 bases, V lost 6 bases, and 7 bases had no gene match. The CDR3 is 13 residues long. CDR1 is MNHEY and CDR2 is SMNVEV in the germline V gene (reference sequence).

This chain uses TRBV11-2 with TRBJ2-4, with D perhaps matching TRBD2 (7 bases). Trimming shortened V by 1 base and J by 4 bases, and 14 bases separated the two germline ends. CDR3 size: 16 residues. From germline, CDR1 is SGHAT and CDR2 FQNNGV. This CDR3 is CASSLVFRGAKNIQYF. The DNA of the CDR3 is TGTGCCAGCAGCTTAGTATTTCGGGGGGCGAAAAACATTCAGTACTTC.

The chain combines TRBV7-9 with TRBJ2-1, with TRBD1 matching over 7 bases. CDR1 and CDR2 (germline): SEHNR, FQNEAQ (reference sequence). This CDR3 has 11 amino acids. V was clipped by 5 bases and J by 15 bases; unmatched bases: 7. DNA of the CDR3: TGTGCCAGCAGCACAGGGGCGGACCTGTTCTTC. It translates to CASSTGADLFF.

The chain carries TRBV6-5 and TRBJ2-1, with TRBD2 matching 9 bases. CDR3 length: 15 residues. Germline CDR1 and CDR2: MNHEY and SVGAGI. V lost 6 bases to trimming and J lost 5 bases; unmatched junction nucleotides: 8. CDR3 residues: CASRPHSGSNNEQFF. CDR3 DNA: TGTGCCAGCAGGCCCCATAGCGGGAGCAACAATGAGCAGTTCTTC.